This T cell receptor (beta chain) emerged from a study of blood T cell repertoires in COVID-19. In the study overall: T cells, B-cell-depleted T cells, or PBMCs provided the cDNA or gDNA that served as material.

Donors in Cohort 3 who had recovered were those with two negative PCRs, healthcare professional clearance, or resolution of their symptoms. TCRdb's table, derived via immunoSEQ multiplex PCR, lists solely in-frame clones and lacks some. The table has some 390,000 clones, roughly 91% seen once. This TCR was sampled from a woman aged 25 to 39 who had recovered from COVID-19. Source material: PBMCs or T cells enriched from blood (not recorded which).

The CDR3 region is CANLSGRTEAFF. Here the CDR3 DNA reads TGTGCCAACCTATCGGGGAGGACTGAAGCTTTCTTT. The J gene is TRBJ1-1, the V gene TRBV6-5; D unresolved. The V gene lost 10 bases and the J gene lost 5 bases, with 14 bases spanning the gap. The CDR3 is 12 residues long. Germline V gene lookup returns CDR1 MNHEY and CDR2 SVGAGI.